A selection of T cell receptor beta chains follows, all from one sample in a study of cytomegalovirus exposure and HLA in healthy donors. Assay used: immunoSEQ multiplex PCR; TCRdb lists only in-frame clones, some missing. This table lists 150,000 to 250,000 clones. The specimen sequenced was PBMCs. Receptors were obtained from a boy aged 5 to 17 in good health and CMV-seronegative. CDR3s include the opening cysteine and the closing phenylalanine or tryptophan. Each record gives: V gene, D gene, J gene, CDR3 DNA, CDR3 protein. The D gene is left open where the match is weak.

V gene: TRBV27; D gene: NA; J gene: TRBJ2-7; CDR3 DNA: TGTGCCAGCAGTACCCGACGGGACTCCTACGAGCAGTACTTC; CDR3 protein: CASSTRRDSYEQYF
V gene: TRBV5-1; D gene: NA; J gene: TRBJ1-6; CDR3 DNA: TGCGCCAGCAGCTTGAACAGGACACAGAGCTCCTATAATTCACCCCTCCACTTT; CDR3 protein: CASSLNRTQSSYNSPLHF
V gene: TRBV2; D gene: TRBD1; J gene: TRBJ2-2; CDR3 DNA: TGTGCCAGCAGGCGGGACAGGGGTACCGGGGAGCTGTTTTTT; CDR3 protein: CASRRDRGTGELFF
V gene: TRBV11-2; D gene: TRBD1; J gene: TRBJ1-1; CDR3 DNA: TGTGCCAGCAGCTTACTGTGGACAGGATTCACTGAAGCTTTCTTT; CDR3 protein: CASSLLWTGFTEAFF
V gene: TRBV5-3; D gene: TRBD1; J gene: TRBJ2-3; CDR3 DNA: TGTGCCGCCTGGAGACAGGGCTGCACAGATACGCAGTATTTT; CDR3 protein: CAAWRQGCTDTQYF
V gene: TRBV28; D gene: TRBD1; J gene: TRBJ1-5; CDR3 DNA: TGTGCCAGCAGCTTAAGGATCCCGGGACAGAGGAATCAGCCCCAGCATTTT; CDR3 protein: CASSLRIPGQRNQPQHF
V gene: TRBV4-3; D gene: TRBD2; J gene: TRBJ2-3; CDR3 DNA: TGCGCCAGCAGCCAAAACTCAGCTTCCGGCGGGGGGTTCTATACGCAGTATTTT; CDR3 protein: CASSQNSASGGGFYTQYF
V gene: TRBV30; D gene: NA; J gene: TRBJ2-6; CDR3 DNA: TGTGCCTGGAGTGTGTCAGGGAACGGGGCCAACGTCCTGACTTTC; CDR3 protein: CAWSVSGNGANVLTF
V gene: TRBV7-9; D gene: NA; J gene: TRBJ1-6; CDR3 DNA: TGTGCCAGCAGCTTATACGGGGTCTCGAATTCACCCCTCCACTTT; CDR3 protein: CASSLYGVSNSPLHF
V gene: TRBV7-7; D gene: NA; J gene: TRBJ2-5; CDR3 DNA: TGTGCTAGCAGCTTAGAATCTCACAGGGCAGAGACCCAGTACTTC; CDR3 protein: CASSLESHRAETQYF
V gene: TRBV28; D gene: TRBD2; J gene: TRBJ2-3; CDR3 DNA: TGTGCCAGCAGTTTATTTGGCCTCGGCGGGGGGGCCGACGGTGCAGATACGCAGTATTTT; CDR3 protein: CASSLFGLGGGADGADTQYF
V gene: TRBV7-6; D gene: TRBD2; J gene: TRBJ2-6; CDR3 DNA: TGTGCCAGCAGCTCATTCCTAGCGGGGGCAGGATCTGGGGCCAACGTCCTGACTTTC; CDR3 protein: CASSSFLAGAGSGANVLTF
V gene: TRBV4-2; D gene: NA; J gene: TRBJ2-5; CDR3 DNA: TGTGCCAGCAGCCTAAGCGTAGGCCAGCAAGAGACCCAGTACTTC; CDR3 protein: CASSLSVGQQETQYF
V gene: TRBV29-1; D gene: NA; J gene: TRBJ2-7; CDR3 DNA: TGCAGCGTTGAAGACCGGAGAACCTACGAGCAGTACTTC; CDR3 protein: CSVEDRRTYEQYF
V gene: TRBV29-1; D gene: TRBD1; J gene: TRBJ1-5; CDR3 DNA: TGCAGCGTTACCGAGATGGACAGGGGAAATCAGCCCCAGCATTTT; CDR3 protein: CSVTEMDRGNQPQHF
V gene: TRBV18; D gene: TRBD1; J gene: TRBJ2-7; CDR3 DNA: TGTGCCAGCTCACCCAGGACAGGGTCGGAGAACGAGCAGTACTTC; CDR3 protein: CASSPRTGSENEQYF
V gene: TRBV27; D gene: TRBD1; J gene: TRBJ1-6; CDR3 DNA: TGTGCCAGCAGTTGGCGGACAGGGGCAAATTCACCCCTCCACTTT; CDR3 protein: CASSWRTGANSPLHF
V gene: TRBV4-1; D gene: NA; J gene: TRBJ1-4; CDR3 DNA: TGCGCCAGCAGGGGGCCCCTACCTTATGAAAAACTGTTTTTT; CDR3 protein: CASRGPLPYEKLFF
V gene: TRBV7-8; D gene: TRBD1; J gene: TRBJ1-3; CDR3 DNA: TGTGCCAGCAGCTTACGACAGGGTAGTAACACCATATATTTT; CDR3 protein: CASSLRQGSNTIYF
V gene: TRBV6-5; D gene: NA; J gene: TRBJ2-7; CDR3 DNA: TGTGCCAGCAGTGACCCCCTAGGCGAGCAGTACTTC; CDR3 protein: CASSDPLGEQYF
V gene: TRBV25-1; D gene: TRBD1; J gene: TRBJ2-1; CDR3 DNA: TGTGCCACCGACCCCGGGACAGGGACCTACAATGAGCAGTTCTTC; CDR3 protein: CATDPGTGTYNEQFF
V gene: TRBV11-1; D gene: TRBD2; J gene: TRBJ2-5; CDR3 DNA: TGTGCCAGCAGCTTAGCGCGGGCTAGCGGGGGCCAAGGGGAGACCCAGTACTTC; CDR3 protein: CASSLARASGGQGETQYF
V gene: TRBV14; D gene: TRBD1; J gene: TRBJ1-4; CDR3 DNA: TGTGCCAGCAGCCAAGACCAGACAGGGCGAAGGGAAAAACTGTTTTTT; CDR3 protein: CASSQDQTGRREKLFF
V gene: TRBV27; D gene: NA; J gene: TRBJ1-6; CDR3 DNA: TGTGCCAGCAGTTTTGGGAGCTCCTATAATTCACCCCTCCACTTT; CDR3 protein: CASSFGSSYNSPLHF
V gene: TRBV6-6; D gene: TRBD2; J gene: TRBJ2-1; CDR3 DNA: TGTGCCAGCGCTTTTGGGTCCGGGGGGGCCAGGACAATGAAGTTCTTC; CDR3 protein: CASAFGSGGARTMKFF
V gene: TRBV27; D gene: NA; J gene: TRBJ1-5; CDR3 DNA: TGTGCCAGCAGTTCAACCAGTAGCAATCAGCCCCAGCATTTT; CDR3 protein: CASSSTSSNQPQHF
V gene: TRBV5-1; D gene: TRBD1; J gene: TRBJ2-1; CDR3 DNA: TGCGCCAGCAGCTTACGGGACAGGGTATACAATGAGCAGTTCTTC; CDR3 protein: CASSLRDRVYNEQFF
V gene: TRBV29-1; D gene: TRBD1; J gene: TRBJ1-4; CDR3 DNA: TGCAGCGTTGGACAGGGAGGTAATGAAAAACTGTTTTTT; CDR3 protein: CSVGQGGNEKLFF
V gene: TRBV11-3; D gene: NA; J gene: TRBJ2-1; CDR3 DNA: TGTGCCAGCAGCTTAGACGCGGATGAGCAGTTCTTC; CDR3 protein: CASSLDADEQFF
V gene: TRBV7-6; D gene: TRBD2; J gene: TRBJ2-1; CDR3 DNA: TGTGCCAGCAGCTGGACTAGCGGGGTCTACAATGAGCAGTTCTTC; CDR3 protein: CASSWTSGVYNEQFF
V gene: TRBV4-1; D gene: TRBD1; J gene: TRBJ2-7; CDR3 DNA: TGCGCCAGCAGCCCAGGATGGACAGGGACGATTTACGAGCAGTACTTC; CDR3 protein: CASSPGWTGTIYEQYF
V gene: TRBV30; D gene: NA; J gene: TRBJ2-7; CDR3 DNA: TGTGCCTGGCGGGCGGGGTCCTCCTACGAGCAGTACTTC; CDR3 protein: CAWRAGSSYEQYF
V gene: TRBV18; D gene: NA; J gene: TRBJ1-2; CDR3 DNA: TGTGCCAGCTCACCGCAGGGCCAGGATGGCTACACCTTC; CDR3 protein: CASSPQGQDGYTF
V gene: TRBV19; D gene: NA; J gene: TRBJ1-6; CDR3 DNA: TGTGCCAGTAGTATACGAGGCACGCTAAACCTCCACTTT; CDR3 protein: CASSIRGTLNLHF
V gene: TRBV2; D gene: NA; J gene: TRBJ2-7; CDR3 DNA: TGTGCCAGCAGTGGCTACAGGGAGAACGAGCAGTACTTC; CDR3 protein: CASSGYRENEQYF
V gene: TRBV2; D gene: NA; J gene: TRBJ1-5; CDR3 DNA: TGTGCCAGCAGGGAGGGTTCGGGCAATCAGCCCCAGCATTTT; CDR3 protein: CASREGSGNQPQHF
V gene: TRBV27; D gene: TRBD1; J gene: TRBJ2-1; CDR3 DNA: TGTGCCAGCAGTTACTCCGGGACAGGCTACAATGAGCAGTTCTTC; CDR3 protein: CASSYSGTGYNEQFF
V gene: TRBV29-1; D gene: NA; J gene: TRBJ1-2; CDR3 DNA: TGCAGCGCCCCGTTGGAGTCTAACTATGGCTACACCTTC; CDR3 protein: CSAPLESNYGYTF
V gene: TRBV7-9; D gene: NA; J gene: TRBJ2-7; CDR3 DNA: TGTGCCAGCAGCTTCACAGGGCAGGACGAGCAGTACTTC; CDR3 protein: CASSFTGQDEQYF
V gene: TRBV10-3; D gene: TRBD1; J gene: TRBJ1-4; CDR3 DNA: TGTGCCATCAGTGGGGGACAGGGGCCAGAAAAACTGTTTTTT; CDR3 protein: CAISGGQGPEKLFF
V gene: TRBV7-2; D gene: TRBD2; J gene: TRBJ2-7; CDR3 DNA: TGTGCCAGCAGCTTAGCCAGCGGGGTCTCCTACGAGCAGTACTTC; CDR3 protein: CASSLASGVSYEQYF
V gene: TRBV7-9; D gene: TRBD1; J gene: TRBJ1-5; CDR3 DNA: TGTGCCAGCAGCCGACAGGGTGGGAATCAGCCCCAGCATTTT; CDR3 protein: CASSRQGGNQPQHF
V gene: TRBV19; D gene: NA; J gene: TRBJ1-1; CDR3 DNA: TGTGCCAGTAGTTGGGGGCAGAACACTGAAGCTTTCTTT; CDR3 protein: CASSWGQNTEAFF
V gene: TRBV6-1; D gene: TRBD1; J gene: TRBJ1-2; CDR3 DNA: TGTGCCAGCAGCCAACTCAACAGGGGGCATGGCTACACCTTC; CDR3 protein: CASSQLNRGHGYTF
V gene: TRBV20-1; D gene: NA; J gene: TRBJ1-3; CDR3 DNA: TGCAGTGCTAGACAGGGAAACACTATATATTTT; CDR3 protein: CSARQGNTIYF
V gene: TRBV6-4; D gene: NA; J gene: TRBJ1-2; CDR3 DNA: TGTGCCAGCAGTGACTTTGGCAGGGCGGGAGCGAATGGCTACACCTTC; CDR3 protein: CASSDFGRAGANGYTF
V gene: TRBV28; D gene: NA; J gene: TRBJ2-5; CDR3 DNA: TGTGCCAGCAGTTTATTCCGCAGCGAGGGGACCCAGTACTTC; CDR3 protein: CASSLFRSEGTQYF
V gene: TRBV7-9; D gene: NA; J gene: TRBJ1-4; CDR3 DNA: TGTGCCAGCATTCTCGGCCAGGGAAGAGGTGAAAAACTGTTTTTT; CDR3 protein: CASILGQGRGEKLFF
V gene: TRBV11-2; D gene: NA; J gene: TRBJ2-7; CDR3 DNA: TGTGCCAGCAGCTCCGCCACAGGGCCCTACGAGCAGTACTTC; CDR3 protein: CASSSATGPYEQYF
V gene: TRBV19; D gene: NA; J gene: TRBJ1-2; CDR3 DNA: TGTGCCAGTACCCTGGGAGAGATGAGGGGCTACACCTTC; CDR3 protein: CASTLGEMRGYTF